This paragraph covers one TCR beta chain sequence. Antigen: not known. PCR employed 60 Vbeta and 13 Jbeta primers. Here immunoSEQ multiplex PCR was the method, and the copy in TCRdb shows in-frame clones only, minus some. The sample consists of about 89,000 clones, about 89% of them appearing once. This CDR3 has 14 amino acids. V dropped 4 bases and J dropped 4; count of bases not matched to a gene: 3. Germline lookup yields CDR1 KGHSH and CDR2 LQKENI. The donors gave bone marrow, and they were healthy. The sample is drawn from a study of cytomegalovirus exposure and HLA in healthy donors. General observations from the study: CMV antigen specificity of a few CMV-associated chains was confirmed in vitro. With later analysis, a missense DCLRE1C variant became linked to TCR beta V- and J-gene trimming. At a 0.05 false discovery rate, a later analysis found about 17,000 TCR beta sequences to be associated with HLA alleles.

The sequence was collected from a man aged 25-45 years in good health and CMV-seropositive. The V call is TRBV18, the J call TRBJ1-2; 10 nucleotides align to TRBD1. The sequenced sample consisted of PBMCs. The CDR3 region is CASSRDRGSYGYTF. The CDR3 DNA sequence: TGTGCCAGCTCACGGGACAGGGGATCCTATGGCTACACCTTC.